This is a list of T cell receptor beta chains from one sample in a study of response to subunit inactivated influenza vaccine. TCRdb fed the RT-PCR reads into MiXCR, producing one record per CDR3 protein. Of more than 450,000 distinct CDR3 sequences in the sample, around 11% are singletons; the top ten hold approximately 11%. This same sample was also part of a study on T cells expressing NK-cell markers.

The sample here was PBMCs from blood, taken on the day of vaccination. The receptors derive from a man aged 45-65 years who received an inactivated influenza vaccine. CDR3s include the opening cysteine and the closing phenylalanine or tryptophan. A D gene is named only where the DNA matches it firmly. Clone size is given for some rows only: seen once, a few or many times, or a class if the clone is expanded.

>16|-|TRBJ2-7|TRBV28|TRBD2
CASRQLIGTSSYEQYF
TGTGCCAGCAGACAACTAATCGGGACTAGCTCTTACGAGCAGTACTTC
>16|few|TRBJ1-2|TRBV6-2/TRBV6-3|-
CASSHDSPILGYGYTF
TGTGCCAGCAGTCACGACAGTCCGATCCTGGGGTATGGCTACACCTTC
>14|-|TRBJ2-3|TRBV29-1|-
CSTGEAAVTDMQYF
TGCAGCACTGGGGAGGCGGCAGTGACAGATATGCAGTATTTT
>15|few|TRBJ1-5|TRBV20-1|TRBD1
CSARDGTGGNQPQHF
TGCAGTGCTAGAGATGGAACAGGGGGAAATCAGCCCCAGCATTTT
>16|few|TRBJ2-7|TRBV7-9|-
CASSSSGGGNSLEQYF
TGTGCCAGCAGCTCCTCCGGGGGCGGGAACTCCCTCGAGCAGTACTTC
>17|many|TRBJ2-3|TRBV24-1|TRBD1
CATSDPHRGQSTDTQYF
TGTGCCACCAGTGATCCGCACAGGGGGCAATCCACAGATACGCAGTATTTT
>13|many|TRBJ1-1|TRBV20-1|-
CSARVTLNTEAFF
TGCAGTGCTAGAGTAACTTTGAACACTGAAGCTTTCTTT
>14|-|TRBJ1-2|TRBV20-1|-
CSASSPSGFYGYTF
TGCAGTGCTAGTTCACCCTCAGGATTCTATGGCTACACCTTC
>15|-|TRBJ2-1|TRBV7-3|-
CASSLSYSGANEQFF
TGTGCCAGCAGCTTATCGTACTCAGGGGCCAATGAGCAGTTCTTC
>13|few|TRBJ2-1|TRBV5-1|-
CASSWDLNNEQFF
TGCGCCAGCAGCTGGGACCTGAACAATGAGCAGTTCTTC
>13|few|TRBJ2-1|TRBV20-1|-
CSAPLSFINEQFF
TGCAGTGCTCCGCTTTCTTTTATAAATGAGCAGTTCTTC
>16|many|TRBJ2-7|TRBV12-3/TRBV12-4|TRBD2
CASSYPLTSGTYQQYF
TGTGCCAGCAGCTATCCCCTGACTAGCGGTACCTATCAGCAGTACTTC
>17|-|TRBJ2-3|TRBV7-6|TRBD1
CASSQTRGRGSTDTQYF
TGTGCCAGCAGCCAGACCAGGGGGCGCGGGTCCACAGATACGCAGTATTTT
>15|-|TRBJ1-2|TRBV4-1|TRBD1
CASSQDRDSHYGYTF
TGCGCCAGCAGCCAAGATCGGGACAGCCACTATGGCTACACCTTC
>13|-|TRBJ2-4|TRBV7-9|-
CASSLAGRNIQYF
TGTGCCAGCAGCCTAGCAGGGCGCAACATTCAGTACTTC
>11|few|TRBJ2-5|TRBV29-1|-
CSVEGGETQYF
TGCAGCGTTGAAGGCGGGGAGACCCAGTACTTC
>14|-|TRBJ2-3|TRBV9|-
CASSRLDYTDTQYF
TGTGCCAGCAGCCGACTAGACTATACAGATACGCAGTATTTT
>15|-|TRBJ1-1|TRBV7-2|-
CASSPRSGQLTEAFF
TGTGCCAGCAGCCCCCGGTCAGGGCAGCTAACTGAAGCTTTCTTT
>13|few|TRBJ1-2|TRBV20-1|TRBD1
CSASGGPNYGYTF
TGCAGTGCTTCAGGGGGACCTAACTATGGCTACACCTTC
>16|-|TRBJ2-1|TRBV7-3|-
CASSRGLSLSYNEQFF
TGTGCCAGCAGCCGTGGACTTTCCCTCTCCTACAATGAGCAGTTCTTC
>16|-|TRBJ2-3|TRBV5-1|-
CASSLGAASGTDTQYF
TGCGCCAGCAGCTTGGGGGCGGCGTCTGGCACAGATACGCAGTATTTT
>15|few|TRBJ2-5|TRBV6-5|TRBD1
CASSYWQGVLETQYF
TGTGCCAGCAGTTACTGGCAGGGGGTATTGGAGACCCAGTACTTC
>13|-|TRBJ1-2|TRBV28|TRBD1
CASSGQDYYGYTF
TGTGCCAGCAGTGGACAGGACTACTATGGCTACACCTTC
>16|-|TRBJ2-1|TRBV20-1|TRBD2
CSARTIAGALYNEQFF
TGCAGTGCTAGAACAATAGCGGGAGCCCTCTACAATGAGCAGTTCTTC
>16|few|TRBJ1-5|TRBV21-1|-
CASRTRDGVLFQPQHF
TGTGCCAGCAGAACCCGAGACGGGGTTTTATTTCAGCCCCAGCATTTT
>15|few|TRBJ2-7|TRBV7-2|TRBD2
CASSLGQVAGNEQYF
TGTGCCAGCAGCTTAGGTCAGGTAGCGGGAAACGAGCAGTACTTC
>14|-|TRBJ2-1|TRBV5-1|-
CASSFSGVSNEQIF
TGCGCCAGCAGCTTTTCGGGAGTAAGCAATGAGCAGATCTTC
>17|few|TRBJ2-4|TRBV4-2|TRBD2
CASSQGLEAGGRDIQYF
TGTGCCAGCAGCCAAGGACTGGAGGCGGGGGGGCGGGACATTCAGTACTTC
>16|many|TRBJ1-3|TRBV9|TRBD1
CASSMTGNPSGNTIYF
TGTGCCAGCAGCATGACAGGGAATCCCTCTGGAAACACCATATATTTT
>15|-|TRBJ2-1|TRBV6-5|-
CASSYSRSSYNEQFF
TGTGCCAGCAGTTACTCGAGAAGCTCCTACAATGAGCAGTTCTTC
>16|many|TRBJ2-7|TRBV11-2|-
CASSLALATRSYEQYF
TGTGCCAGCAGCTTAGCGTTGGCGACACGATCCTACGAGCAGTACTTC
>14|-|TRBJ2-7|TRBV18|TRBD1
CASSQPGTADEQYF
TGTGCCAGCTCACAACCCGGGACAGCAGATGAGCAGTACTTC
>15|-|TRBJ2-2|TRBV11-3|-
CASSLGRGATGELFF
TGTGCCAGCAGCTTAGGCCGAGGGGCCACCGGGGAGCTGTTTTTT
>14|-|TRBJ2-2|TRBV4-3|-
CASSQGQSIGELFF
TGCGCCAGCAGCCAGGGTCAGAGTATCGGGGAGCTGTTTTTT
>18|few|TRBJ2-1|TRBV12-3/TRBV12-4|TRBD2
CASRISRTSGGPYNEQFF
TGTGCCAGCAGAATCTCCAGGACTAGCGGGGGGCCCTACAATGAGCAGTTCTTC
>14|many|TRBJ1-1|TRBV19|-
CASSIAQTYTEAFF
TGTGCCAGTAGTATAGCACAGACCTACACTGAAGCTTTCTTT
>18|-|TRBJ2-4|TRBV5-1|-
CASSSGGSGARAKNIQYF
TGCGCCAGCAGCTCGGGGGGCAGCGGGGCGAGAGCCAAAAACATTCAGTACTTC
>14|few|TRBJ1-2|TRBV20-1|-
CSASEQGSSYGYTF
TGCAGTGCTAGCGAACAGGGATCCTCCTATGGCTACACCTTC
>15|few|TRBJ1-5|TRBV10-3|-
CAIRDSPYSNQPQHF
TGTGCCATCAGGGACAGCCCCTATAGCAATCAGCCCCAGCATTTT
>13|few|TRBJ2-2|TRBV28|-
CASCEGNTGELFF
TGTGCCAGCTGTGAGGGAAACACCGGGGAGCTGTTTTTT
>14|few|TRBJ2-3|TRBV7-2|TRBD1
CASSSTGGPHTQYF
TGTGCCAGCAGCTCCACAGGGGGGCCCCATACGCAGTATTTT
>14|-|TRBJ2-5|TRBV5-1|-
CASAVGNFQETQYF
TGCGCCAGCGCTGTCGGAAATTTTCAAGAGACCCAGTACTTC
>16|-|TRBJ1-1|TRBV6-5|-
CASSYSGQQWNTEAFF
TGTGCCAGCAGTTACTCTGGACAGCAATGGAACACTGAAGCTTTCTTT
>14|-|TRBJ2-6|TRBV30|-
CAWSRAAGANVLTF
TGTGCCTGGAGTCGGGCAGCTGGGGCCAACGTCCTGACTTTC
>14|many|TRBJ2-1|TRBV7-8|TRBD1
CASSTPGQGNEQFF
TGTGCCAGCAGCACCCCGGGACAGGGAAATGAGCAGTTCTTC
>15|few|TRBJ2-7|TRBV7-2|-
CASSLEGRGFYEQYF
TGTGCCAGCAGCTTAGAGGGCAGGGGATTCTACGAGCAGTACTTC
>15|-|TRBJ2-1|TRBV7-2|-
CASSRIGTGPHEQFF
TGTGCCAGCAGCAGAATCGGGACGGGCCCACATGAGCAGTTCTTC
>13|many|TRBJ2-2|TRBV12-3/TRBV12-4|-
CASSLILTGELFF
TGTGCCAGCAGTTTAATACTCACCGGGGAGCTGTTTTTT
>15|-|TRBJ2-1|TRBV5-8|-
CASRVAASPYNEQFF
TGTGCCAGCAGGGTTGCGGCTAGCCCCTACAATGAGCAGTTCTTC
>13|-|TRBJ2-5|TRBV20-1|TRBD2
CSAGSGTQETQYF
TGCAGTGCGGGAAGCGGGACGCAAGAGACCCAGTACTTC
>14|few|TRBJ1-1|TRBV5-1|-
CASSLQQRGSEAFF
TGCGCCAGCAGCTTGCAGCAAAGGGGATCTGAAGCTTTCTTT
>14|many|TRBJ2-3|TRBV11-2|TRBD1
CASSLRDRGNTQYF
TGTGCCAGCAGCTTAAGGGACAGGGGAAATACGCAGTATTTT
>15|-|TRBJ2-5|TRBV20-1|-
CSAPPPAGLIETQYF
TGCAGTGCGCCACCCCCTGCGGGCTTGATAGAGACCCAGTACTTC
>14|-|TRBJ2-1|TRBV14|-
CASSEGVIYNEQFF
TGTGCCAGCAGCGAGGGGGTGATCTACAATGAGCAGTTCTTC
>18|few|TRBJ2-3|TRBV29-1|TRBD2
CSVELLLAGVAPTDTQYF
TGCAGCGTTGAACTCCTACTAGCGGGAGTGGCCCCCACAGATACGCAGTATTTT
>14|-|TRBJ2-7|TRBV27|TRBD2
CASSFGTTPYEQYF
TGTGCCAGCAGTTTTGGGACTACCCCCTACGAGCAGTACTTC
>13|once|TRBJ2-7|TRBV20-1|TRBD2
CSAGLAGTYEQYF
TGCAGTGCTGGACTAGCTGGGACCTACGAGCAGTACTTC
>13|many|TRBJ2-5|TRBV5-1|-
CASSTTARETQYF
TGCGCCAGCAGCACCACAGCTCGGGAGACCCAGTACTTC
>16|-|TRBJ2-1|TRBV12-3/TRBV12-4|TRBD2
CASSFLGLAGGPRQFF
TGTGCCAGCAGTTTCCTCGGACTAGCGGGAGGGCCTAGGCAGTTCTTC
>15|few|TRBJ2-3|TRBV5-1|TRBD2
CASSSLSGSTDTQYF
TGCGCCAGCAGCTCCCTTAGCGGGAGCACAGATACGCAGTATTTT